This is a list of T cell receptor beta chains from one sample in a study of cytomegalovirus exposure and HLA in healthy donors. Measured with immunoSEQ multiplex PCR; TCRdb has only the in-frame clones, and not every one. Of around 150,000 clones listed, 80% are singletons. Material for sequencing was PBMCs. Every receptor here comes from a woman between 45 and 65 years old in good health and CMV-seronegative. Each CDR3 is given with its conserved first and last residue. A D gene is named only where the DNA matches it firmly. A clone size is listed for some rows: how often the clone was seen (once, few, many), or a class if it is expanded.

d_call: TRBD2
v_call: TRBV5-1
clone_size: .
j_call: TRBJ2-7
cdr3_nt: TGCGCCAGCAGCTCCACGACTAGCGGGTTCTCCTACGAGCAGTACTTC
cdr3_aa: CASSSTTSGFSYEQYF

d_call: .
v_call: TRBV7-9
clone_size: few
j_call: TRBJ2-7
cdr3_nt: TGTGCCAGCAGCTTATACCAGTCCTACGAGCAGTACTTC
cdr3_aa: CASSLYQSYEQYF

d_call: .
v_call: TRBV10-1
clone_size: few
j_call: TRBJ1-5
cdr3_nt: TGCGCCAGCAGTGCGAACGGGTTCGGGGTATTATATAGCAATCAGCCCCAGCATTTT
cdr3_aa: CASSANGFGVLYSNQPQHF

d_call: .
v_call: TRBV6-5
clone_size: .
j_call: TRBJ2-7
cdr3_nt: TGTGCCAGCAGTTACGCTTCCACTTCCTACGAGCAGTACTTC
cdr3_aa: CASSYASTSYEQYF

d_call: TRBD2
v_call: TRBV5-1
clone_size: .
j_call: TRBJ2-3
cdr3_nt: TGCGCCAGCAGCTCGGGACTAGCGGGGGGATCATATAGCACAGATACGCAGTATTTT
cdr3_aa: CASSSGLAGGSYSTDTQYF

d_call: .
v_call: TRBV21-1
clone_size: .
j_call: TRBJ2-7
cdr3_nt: TGTGCCAGCAGCAAGTATCGAGGGCCGTTGTACGAGCAGTACTTC
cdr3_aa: CASSKYRGPLYEQYF

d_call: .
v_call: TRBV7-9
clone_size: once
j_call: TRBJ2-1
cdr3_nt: TGTGCCAGCAGCGAATCCGGGAAGACCTCCTACAATGAGCAGTTCTTC
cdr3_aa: CASSESGKTSYNEQFF

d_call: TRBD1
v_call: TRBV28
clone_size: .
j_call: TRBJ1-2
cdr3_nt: TGTGCCAGCAGTTCATCACAGGGGTGGAACTATGGCTACACCTTC
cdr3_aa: CASSSSQGWNYGYTF

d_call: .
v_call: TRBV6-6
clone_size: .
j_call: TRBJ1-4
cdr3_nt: TGTGCCAGCAGTTACATCACCTCCGAGGAAAAACTGTTTTTT
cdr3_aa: CASSYITSEEKLFF

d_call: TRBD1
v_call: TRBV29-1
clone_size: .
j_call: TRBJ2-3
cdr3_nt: TGCAGCGTTGCTAGAACAGGGGGCGCGACAGATACGCAGTATTTT
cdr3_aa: CSVARTGGATDTQYF

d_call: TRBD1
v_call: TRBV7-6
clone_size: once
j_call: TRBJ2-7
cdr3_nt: TGTGCCAGCAGCTACGGACAGGTACGAGGATCCGAGCAGTACTTC
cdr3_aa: CASSYGQVRGSEQYF

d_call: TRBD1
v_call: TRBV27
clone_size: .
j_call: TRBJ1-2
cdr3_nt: TGTGCCAGCAGTGCAGACAGGGTAGGTGGCTACACCTTC
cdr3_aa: CASSADRVGGYTF

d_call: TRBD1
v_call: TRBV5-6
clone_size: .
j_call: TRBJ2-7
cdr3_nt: TGTGCCAGCACCGAGACAGGGATCAACGAGCAGTACTTC
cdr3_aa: CASTETGINEQYF

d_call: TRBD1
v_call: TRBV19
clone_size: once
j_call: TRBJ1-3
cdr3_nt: TGTGCCAGTTCCCTACGGACAGGGGGCTTCGTAACTGGAAACACCATATATTTT
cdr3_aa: CASSLRTGGFVTGNTIYF

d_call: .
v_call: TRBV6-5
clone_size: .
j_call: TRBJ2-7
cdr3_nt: TGTGCCAGCAGTTACTCGAGGTCCACCTACGAGCAGTACTTC
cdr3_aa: CASSYSRSTYEQYF

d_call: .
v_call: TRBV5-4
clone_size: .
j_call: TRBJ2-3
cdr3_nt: TGTGCCAGCAGCAAACGCATGGGACAAAGCACAGATACGCAGTATTTT
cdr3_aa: CASSKRMGQSTDTQYF

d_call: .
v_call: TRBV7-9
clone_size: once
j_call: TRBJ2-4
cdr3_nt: TGTGCCAGCAGCTTAGTTCCCGGGAATGGATTCAAAAACATTCAGTACTTC
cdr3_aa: CASSLVPGNGFKNIQYF

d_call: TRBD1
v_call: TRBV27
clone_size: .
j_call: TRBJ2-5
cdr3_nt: TGTGCCAGCAGCAAAACAGGGGGATTACAGACCCAGTACTTC
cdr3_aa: CASSKTGGLQTQYF

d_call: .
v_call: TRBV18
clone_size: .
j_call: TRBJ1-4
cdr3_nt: TGTGCCAGCTCCCCCAGGTCGAATGAAAAACTGTTTTTT
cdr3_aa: CASSPRSNEKLFF

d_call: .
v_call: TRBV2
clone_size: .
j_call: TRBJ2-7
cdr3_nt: TGTGCCAGTTCACAGACGACTACCACCTACGAGCAGTACTTC
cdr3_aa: CASSQTTTTYEQYF

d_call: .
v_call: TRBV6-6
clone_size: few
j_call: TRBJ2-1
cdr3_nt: TGTGCCACGCTACTCAGGCCCTACAATGAGCAGTTCTTC
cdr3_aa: CATLLRPYNEQFF

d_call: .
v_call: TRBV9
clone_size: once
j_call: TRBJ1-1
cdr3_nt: TGTGCCAGCAGCGTACCTAAGGGAGGGATAGGGGATTTGAACACTGAAGCTTTCTTT
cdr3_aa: CASSVPKGGIGDLNTEAFF

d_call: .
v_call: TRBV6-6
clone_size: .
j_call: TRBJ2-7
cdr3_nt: TGTGCCAGCAGCCGACAGACCGAGCAGTACTTC
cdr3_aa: CASSRQTEQYF

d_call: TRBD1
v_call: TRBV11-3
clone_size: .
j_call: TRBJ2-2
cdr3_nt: TGTGCCAGCAGCCCACAGGGGGCCACCGGGGAGCTGTTTTTT
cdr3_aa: CASSPQGATGELFF

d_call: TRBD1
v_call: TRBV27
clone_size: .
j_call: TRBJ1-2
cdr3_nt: TGTGCCAGCAGCTTAAAGACAGGGAAGGACTATGGCTACACCTTC
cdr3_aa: CASSLKTGKDYGYTF

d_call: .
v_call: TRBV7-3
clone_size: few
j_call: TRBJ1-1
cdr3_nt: TGTGCCAGCAGCTTAAGGTTCGGGGGCACTGAAGCTTTCTTT
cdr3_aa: CASSLRFGGTEAFF

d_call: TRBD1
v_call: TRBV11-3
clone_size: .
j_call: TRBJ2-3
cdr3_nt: TGTGCCAGCAGCCTGGGACAGGGAGGTTATAGGAGCACAGATACGCAGTATTTT
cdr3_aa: CASSLGQGGYRSTDTQYF

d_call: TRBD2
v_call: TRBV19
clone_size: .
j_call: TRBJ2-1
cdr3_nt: TGTGCCAGTAACCAACTAGCGATGGATGAGCAGTTCTTC
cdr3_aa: CASNQLAMDEQFF

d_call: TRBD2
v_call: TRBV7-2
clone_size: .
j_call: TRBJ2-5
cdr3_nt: TGTGCCAGCAGCGCGACTAGCGGGGGGGCCCAGACCCAGTACTTC
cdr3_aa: CASSATSGGAQTQYF

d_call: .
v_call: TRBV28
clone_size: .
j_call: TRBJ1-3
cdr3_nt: TGTGCCAGCACGATGGGGGGAGGTGGAAACACCATATATTTT
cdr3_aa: CASTMGGGGNTIYF

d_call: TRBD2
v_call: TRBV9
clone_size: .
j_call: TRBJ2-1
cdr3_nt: TGTGCCAGCAGCGGTAGCGGGCGAGGGGAGTACAATGAGCAGTTCTTC
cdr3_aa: CASSGSGRGEYNEQFF

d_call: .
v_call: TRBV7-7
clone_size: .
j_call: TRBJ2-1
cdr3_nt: TGTGCTAGCAGCTTACAGGGCAGCTCCTACAATGAGCAGTTCTTC
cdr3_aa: CASSLQGSSYNEQFF

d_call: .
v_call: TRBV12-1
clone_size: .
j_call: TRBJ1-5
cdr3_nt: TGTGCCAGCAGCCCCAGACAGGGATATAGCAATCAGCCCCAGCATTTT
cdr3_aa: CASSPRQGYSNQPQHF

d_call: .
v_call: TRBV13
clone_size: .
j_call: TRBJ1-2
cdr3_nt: TGTGCCAGCAGCTTTCTTTCCGGGGGAGAAGACTACACCTTC
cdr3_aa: CASSFLSGGEDYTF

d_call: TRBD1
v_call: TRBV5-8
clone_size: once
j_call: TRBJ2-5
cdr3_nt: TGTGCCAGCAGCACACAGACAGGGTCGAGGGAGACCCAGTACTTC
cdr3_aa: CASSTQTGSRETQYF

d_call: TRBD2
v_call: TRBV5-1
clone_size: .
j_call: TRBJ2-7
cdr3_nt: TGCGCCAGCGGGCCTGGCGGGAGCCAGACCTACGAGCAGTACTTC
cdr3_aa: CASGPGGSQTYEQYF

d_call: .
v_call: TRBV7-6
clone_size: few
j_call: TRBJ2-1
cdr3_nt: TGTGCCAGCAGCTTATTAGCGTCCCAATACAATGAGCAGTTCTTC
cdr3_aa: CASSLLASQYNEQFF

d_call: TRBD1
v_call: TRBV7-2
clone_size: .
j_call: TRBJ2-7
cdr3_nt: TGTGCCACCGTGGACAGGAGCTCCTACGAGCAGTACTTC
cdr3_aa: CATVDRSSYEQYF

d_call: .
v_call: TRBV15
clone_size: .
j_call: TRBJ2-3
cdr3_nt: TGTGCCACCAGCAGAGATCTGAGGGGCACAGATACGCAGTATTTT
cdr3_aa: CATSRDLRGTDTQYF

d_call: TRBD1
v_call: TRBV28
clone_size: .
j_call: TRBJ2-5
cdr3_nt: TGTGCCAGCAGTACCTCCGGGACAGGGACGGAAGAGCAGTACTTC
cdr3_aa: CASSTSGTGTEEQYF

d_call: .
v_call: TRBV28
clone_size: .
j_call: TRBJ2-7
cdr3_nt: TGTGCCAGCAGTGGAGATTTCTCGCGGGACTGGGGCGGCGAGCAGTACTTC
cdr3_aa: CASSGDFSRDWGGEQYF

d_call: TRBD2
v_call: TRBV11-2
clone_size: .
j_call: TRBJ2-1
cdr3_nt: TGTGCCAGCAGCCCTAGACTAGCAGCAACCTACAATGAGCAGTTCTTC
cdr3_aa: CASSPRLAATYNEQFF

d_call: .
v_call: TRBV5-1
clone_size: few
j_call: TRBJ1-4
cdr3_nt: TGCGCCAGCAAGCGGGACCCCTCAACTAATGAAAAACTGTTTTTT
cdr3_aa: CASKRDPSTNEKLFF

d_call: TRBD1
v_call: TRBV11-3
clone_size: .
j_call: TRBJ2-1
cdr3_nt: TGTGCCAGCAGCTCCGGGACAGGGGGCTACCTAGGTGAGCAGTTCTTC
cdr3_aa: CASSSGTGGYLGEQFF

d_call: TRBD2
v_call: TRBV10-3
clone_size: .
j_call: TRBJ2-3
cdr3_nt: TGTGCCATCAGTGAGCCCGGGGGGGCTAGGGATACGCAGTATTTT
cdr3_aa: CAISEPGGARDTQYF

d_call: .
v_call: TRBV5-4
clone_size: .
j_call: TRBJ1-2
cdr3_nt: TGTGCCAGCAGTTTGGGACTGAGCTATGGCTACACCTTC
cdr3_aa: CASSLGLSYGYTF